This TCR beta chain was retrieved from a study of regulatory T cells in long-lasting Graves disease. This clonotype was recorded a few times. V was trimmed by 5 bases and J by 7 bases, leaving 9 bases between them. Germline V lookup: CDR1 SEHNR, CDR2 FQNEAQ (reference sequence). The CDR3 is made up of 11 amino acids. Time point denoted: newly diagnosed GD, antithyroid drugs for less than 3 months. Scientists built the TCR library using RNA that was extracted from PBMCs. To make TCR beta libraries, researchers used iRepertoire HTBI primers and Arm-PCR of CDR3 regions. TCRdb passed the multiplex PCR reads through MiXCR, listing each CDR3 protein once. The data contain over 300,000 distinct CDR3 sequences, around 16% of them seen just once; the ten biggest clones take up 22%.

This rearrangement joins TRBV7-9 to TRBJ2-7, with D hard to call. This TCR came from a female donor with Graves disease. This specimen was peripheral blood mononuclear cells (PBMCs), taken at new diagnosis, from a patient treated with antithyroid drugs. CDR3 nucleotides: TGTGCCAGCAGCACCCTGGGGGAGCAGTACTTC. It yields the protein CASSTLGEQYF.